This T cell receptor beta chain originates from a study of OX40 agonist ivuxolimab in advanced cancers. Across the whole study: An agonistic human IgG2 monoclonal antibody against OX40 (CD134) was given.

Only in-frame clones appear in the TCRdb table, and some are missing; sequencing was by immunoSEQ multiplex PCR. The repertoire has 45,000 to 50,000 clones, about 89% of them found once; the top ten carry roughly 28%. V shed 3 bases, J shed 4 bases, and the junction held 4 bases outside the gene matches. Germline V gene data show CDR1 as SNHLY and CDR2 as FYNNEI. The CDR3 contains 15 residues. The receptor was derived from an adult with an advanced solid tumor such as melanoma, head and neck, liver or kidney cancer. The source was CD4+ or CD8+ T cells sorted from blood, collected in a trial of the OX40 agonist ivuxolimab. V gene TRBV2 combines with J gene TRBJ2-2; TRBD2 agrees at 8 bases. CDR3 nucleotides: TGTGCCAGCAGTGAGGATAGCGGGACCACCGGGGAGCTGTTTTTT. It encodes CASSEDSGTTGELFF.